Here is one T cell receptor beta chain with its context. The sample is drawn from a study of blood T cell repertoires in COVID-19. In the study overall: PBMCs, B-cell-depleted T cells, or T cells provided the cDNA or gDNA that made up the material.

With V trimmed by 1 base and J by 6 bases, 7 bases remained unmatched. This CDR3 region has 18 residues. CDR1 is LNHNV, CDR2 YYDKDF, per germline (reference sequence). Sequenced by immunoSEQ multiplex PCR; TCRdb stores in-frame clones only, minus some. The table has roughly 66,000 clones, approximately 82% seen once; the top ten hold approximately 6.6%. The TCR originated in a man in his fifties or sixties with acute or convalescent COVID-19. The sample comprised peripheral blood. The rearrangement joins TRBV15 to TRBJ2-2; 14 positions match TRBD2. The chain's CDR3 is CATSRGLTSGGVAGELFF. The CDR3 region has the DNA TGTGCCACCAGCAGAGGGCTGACTAGCGGGGGGGTTGCCGGGGAGCTGTTTTTT.